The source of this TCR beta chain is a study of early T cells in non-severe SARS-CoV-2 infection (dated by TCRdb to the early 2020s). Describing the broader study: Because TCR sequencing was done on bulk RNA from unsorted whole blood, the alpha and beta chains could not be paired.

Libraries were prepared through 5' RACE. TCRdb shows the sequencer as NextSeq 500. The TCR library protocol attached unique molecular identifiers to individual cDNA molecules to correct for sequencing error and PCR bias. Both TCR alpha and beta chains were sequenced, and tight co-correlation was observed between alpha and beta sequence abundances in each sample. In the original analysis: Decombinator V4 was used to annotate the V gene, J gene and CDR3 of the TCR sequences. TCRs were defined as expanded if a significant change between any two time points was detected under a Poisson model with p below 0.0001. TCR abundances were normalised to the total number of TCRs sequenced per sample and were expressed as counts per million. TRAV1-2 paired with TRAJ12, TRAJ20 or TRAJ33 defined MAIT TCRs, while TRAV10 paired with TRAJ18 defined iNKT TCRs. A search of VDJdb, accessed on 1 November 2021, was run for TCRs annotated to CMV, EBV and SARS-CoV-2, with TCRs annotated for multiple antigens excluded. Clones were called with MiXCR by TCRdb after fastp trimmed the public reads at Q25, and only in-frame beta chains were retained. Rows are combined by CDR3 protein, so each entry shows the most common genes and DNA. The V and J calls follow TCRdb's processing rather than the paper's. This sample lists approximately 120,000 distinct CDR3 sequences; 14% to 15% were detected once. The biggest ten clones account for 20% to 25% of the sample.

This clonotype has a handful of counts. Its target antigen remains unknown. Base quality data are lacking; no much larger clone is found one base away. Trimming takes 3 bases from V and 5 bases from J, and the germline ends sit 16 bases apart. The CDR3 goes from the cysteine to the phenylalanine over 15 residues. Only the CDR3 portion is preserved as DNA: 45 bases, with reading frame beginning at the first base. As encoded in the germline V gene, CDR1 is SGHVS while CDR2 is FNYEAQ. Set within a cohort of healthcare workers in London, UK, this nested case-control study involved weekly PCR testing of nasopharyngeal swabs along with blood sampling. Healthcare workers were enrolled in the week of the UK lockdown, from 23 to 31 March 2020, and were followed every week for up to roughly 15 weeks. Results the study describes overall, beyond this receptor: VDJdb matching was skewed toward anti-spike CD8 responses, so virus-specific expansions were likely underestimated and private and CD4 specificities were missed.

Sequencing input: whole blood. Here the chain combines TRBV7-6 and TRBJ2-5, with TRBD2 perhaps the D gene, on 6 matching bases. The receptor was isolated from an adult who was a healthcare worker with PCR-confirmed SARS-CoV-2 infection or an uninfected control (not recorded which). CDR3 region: CASSFRTTAGETQYF. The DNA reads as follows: TGTGCCAGCAGCTTCCGTACTACTGCGGGGGAGACCCAGTACTTC.